The clone carrying this T cell receptor beta chain was seen only a few times. This entry comes from a study of T cells in Graves' hyperthyroidism and ophthalmopathy. Amplification of TCR beta CDR3 regions used RNA as the template. HTBI primers were the set used in a first-round RT-PCR of the TCR CDR3. MiXCR, run by TCRdb on the multiplex PCR reads, gives a single entry per CDR3 protein. This sample has roughly 380,000 distinct CDR3 sequences, with roughly 13% found just once. With V trimmed by 8 bases and J by 4 bases, 3 bases remained unmatched. This CDR3 comprises 12 residues. CDR1 and CDR2 (germline): SQVTM, ANQGSEA.

Sample: blood. This receptor was obtained from a man between 25 and 39 years old with Graves' hyperthyroidism that later progressed to Graves' ophthalmopathy. This sequence joins TRBV29-1 and TRBJ2-2; 8 bases map to TRBD1. CDR3 in DNA: TGCAGCATGACAGGGGCCACCGGGGAGCTGTTTTTT. Protein: CSMTGATGELFF.